These 10 T cell receptor beta chains came from one sample sequenced in a study of spatial heterogeneity in lung cancer. In TCRdb, the 5' RACE reads were re-called with MiXCR into one record per CDR3 protein. The sample lists roughly 100,000 distinct CDR3 sequences; over 8.5% were seen once. The time point was: sample taken at primary tumor resection. Unsorted tumor, nontumor lung tissue or cryopreserved PBMC supplied the whole RNA. The sequencing here drew on PBMCs, taken at surgery. These receptors all stem from a male donor with early-stage non-small cell lung cancer.

This clonotype was recorded at least ten times. For the CDR3, the DNA is TGTGCCAGCACTTTTCCGGGGGGGCTGGGCACCGGGGAGCTGTTTTTT. Translating it yields CASTFPGGLGTGELFF. This rearrangement joins TRBV6-1 to TRBJ2-2, with 8 nucleotides matching TRBD2. The trim removed 7 bases at V and 4 bases at J, leaving 11 bases unmatched. From germline, CDR1 is MNHNS and CDR2 SASEGT. This CDR3 contains 16 residues.

This clonotype was seen at least ten times. This chain uses TRBV7-3 with TRBJ1-2, with D hard to call. Deletions cut 1 base from V and 6 bases from J, with 15 bases between. The V gene's germline CDR1 is SGHTA and CDR2 FQGTGA. The CDR3 runs to 15 residues. CDR3 in amino acids: CASSLRGRPGDGYTF. As DNA, the CDR3 is TGTGCCAGCAGCTTAAGGGGAAGACCTGGGGATGGCTACACCTTC.

This clonotype turned up a few times. The rearrangement uses TRBV6-2 or TRBV6-3 and TRBJ2-7; maybe TRBD1 (6 bases). V dropped 0 bases and J dropped 4 bases, with 16 bases sitting between them. The CDR3 has 16 residues. CDR1 and CDR2 from the germline V gene are MNHEY and SVGEGT. The CDR3 is CASSYSTATGQYEQYF. The DNA of the CDR3 is TGTGCCAGCAGTTACTCGACAGCGACAGGACAATACGAGCAGTACTTC.

The rearrangement uses TRBV3-1 and TRBJ2-1; 7 nucleotides match TRBD2. CDR1 LGHDT and CDR2 YNNKEL come from the germline V gene (reference sequence). V gave up 4 bases and J gave up 3 bases; unmatched junction bases: 12. This CDR3 has 17 residues. The CDR3 region has the DNA TGTGCCAGCAGCCTCAGTTGGACTAGAGGCAGCTACAATGAGCAGTTCTTC. This gives the protein CASSLSWTRGSYNEQFF.

This clonotype was counted at least ten times. The rearrangement uses TRBV5-4 and TRBJ2-7, with 7 nucleotides matching TRBD1. This CDR3 has 13 residues. Germline V gene lookup returns CDR1 SGHNT and CDR2 YYREEE (reference sequence). J was trimmed by 3 bases and V by 0 bases; bases with no gene match: 0. The CDR3 sequence: CASSLGTGYEQYF. The CDR3, as DNA: TGTGCCAGCAGCTTGGGGACAGGCTACGAGCAGTACTTC.

The table lists this clonotype with many counts. The chain couples TRBV28 to TRBJ2-2; the D gene is possibly TRBD2 (6 bases). Looked up from germline, CDR1 is MDHEN and CDR2 is SYDVKM. There are 17 residues in the CDR3. V shed 2 bases and J shed 4 bases, with 17 bases lying between them. The CDR3 DNA sequence: TGTGCCAGCAGTTTAACCGGAGGGGAGAGGGGCACCGGGGAGCTGTTTTTT. The encoded protein is CASSLTGGERGTGELFF.

This clonotype was seen more than once but under ten times. The V call is TRBV30, the J call TRBJ2-7; the D is unclear. The CDR3 covers 10 residues. Germline loops: CDR1 GTSNPN, CDR2 SVGIG (reference sequence). V lost 5 bases, J lost 4 bases, and 6 bases lay in between. CDR3 DNA: TGTGCCTGGGGGGTATACGAGCAGTACTTC. This translates into CAWGVYEQYF.

CDR3 loop: CASSSRGLQGKLFF. CDR3 in DNA: TGTGCCAGCAGTTCGAGGGGGCTCCAAGGAAAACTGTTTTTT. The gene calls are TRBV27 and TRBJ1-4, with 7 bases that match TRBD1. The V gene's germline CDR1 is MNHEY and CDR2 SMNVEV (reference sequence). The V segment lost 4 bases and the J segment 10 bases; nucleotides outside the gene matches: 9. The CDR3 spans 14 residues. The variable domain in full, with the rest retrieved from reference TRBV27 and TRBJ1-4, is EAQVTQNPRYLITVTGKKLTVTCSQNMNHEYMSWYRQDPGLGLRQIYYSMNVEVTDKGDVPEGYKVSRKEKRNFPLILESPSPNQTSLYFCASSSRGLQGKLFFGSGTQLSVL.

This clonotype has at least ten counts. The chain has TRBV20-1 and TRBJ2-7; D gene ambiguous. In germline, CDR1 is DFQATT, CDR2 SNEGSKA (reference sequence). V shed 2 bases and J shed 5 bases, with 19 bases lying between them. The length of the CDR3 is 15 residues. CDR3 nucleotides: TGCAGTGCTAGAACTTGGGTAGCAGCACGCGACGAGCAGTACTTC. This codes for CSARTWVAARDEQYF.

This chain links TRBV7-2 with TRBJ1-4; perhaps TRBD1 as D (5 bases). Germline V lookup: CDR1 SGHTA, CDR2 FQGNSA. The CDR3 covers 14 residues. The germline V and J ends were trimmed by 5 bases and 8 bases, with 15 bases remaining between them. The CDR3 nucleotides read TGTGCCAGCAGCCGGGACTCCCGGACGGAAAAACTGTTTTTT. Amino acids: CASSRDSRTEKLFF.